This entry concerns a single TCR beta chain. There is no known antigen for this receptor. No much larger clonotype is one base removed from it; base qualities were not supplied. The cohort was made up of 650 to 700 healthy bone marrow donors. At the time of sampling, all cohort members were nominally healthy, though unrecorded immune exposures were likely present. The donor tested CMV seronegative and was one of the 352 seronegative cohort members. A peripheral blood sample was provided by each donor, and peripheral blood mononuclear cells were used for TCR beta sequencing. Genomic DNA extraction from the blood cell samples was performed with the Qiagen DNeasy Blood Extraction Kit. This record belongs to a study of cytomegalovirus exposure and HLA in healthy donors (TCRdb year 2017). Some background on the complete study: An earlier analysis of approximately 640 of the donors reported roughly 300 Gb of sequence data and 120 million or so unique TCR beta sequences from about 200 million T cells. In a later analysis, previously published TCR beta repertoires from 550 to 700 donors were re-analyzed and high-resolution HLA genotyping was added so that TCR occurrence patterns could be studied. Of the 300 to 500 genotyped donors, 75% to 85% were placed in the genetic ancestry cluster associated with self-reported Caucasian donors. The number of typed donors differed by locus: roughly 620-630 for A, B, C, DRB1 and DQB1; some 540 for DQA1; over 600 for DPA1; and around 450 for DPB1. Because of strong linkage in the cohort, roughly five DR-DQ haplotypes were treated as single units for association and clustering. Besides the first cohort of 500 to 700 subjects, a separate validation cohort made up of about 120 different subjects was used. The aim of the study was to test whether cataloging public T cell receptors could identify signatures of past pathogen exposure. The T cell repertoires of 550 to 850 subjects were profiled by immunosequencing and related to cytomegalovirus serostatus. An earlier analysis of some 500 of the donors used high-throughput TCR beta sequencing to judge whether each TCR beta V gene segment behaved as functional or pseudogenic. Among some 410 genotyped donors of the cohort, an average of approximately 240,000 unique TCR beta nucleotide sequences were sequenced per donor, approximately 20% of them non-productive. Alongside the repertoire data, information on donor age, sex, ethnicity and CMV serostatus was compiled. All discovery cohort repertoires had been generated on a single sequencing platform. A later genetic analysis used genome-wide SNP genotypes for about 55% of the 666 donors, treating that subset as a discovery cohort. Rather than using new phenotypic data, the later analysis identified candidate immune exposures from TCR beta sequences and from how often those sequences occurred across donors. To predict cytomegalovirus infection status, the study combined high-throughput TCR immunosequencing, statistical association of individual TCRs with disease status, and machine learning. HLA typing covered class I and class II loci at four-digit resolution. An early release covering over 500 HLA-typed donors comprised approximately 290 gigabases of sequencing data and tens of millions of unique TCR sequences. Points the paper makes about the study in general: Because counts were too low, more than 15 rarely observed V segments, including chromosome 9 orphons, were excluded from the earlier analysis of 587 of the donors. In a later genetic analysis, fewer N-insertions in productive TCRs were reported among donors in an Asian-associated ancestry cluster than the approximately 670-donor mean. In an earlier analysis of around 500 of the donors, most TCR beta V segments appeared in productive rearrangements about 87% or about 30% of the time, broadly matching IMGT annotations. Most TCR sequences were observed very rarely across donors, whereas some public TCRs were present in many individuals. This cohort had only TCR beta chains sequenced, and the lack of alpha or paired-chain data limited which features could be detected. The presence/absence analyses assumed that sequencing depth was roughly uniform across donors, and that assumption may not be true. For the cohort, immune exposure information was limited to CMV serostatus. A later analysis reported that several top co-occurrence clusters appeared linked to parvovirus B19, influenza, CMV and Epstein-Barr virus. In a later analysis, most CMV-associated TCR beta chains were found to appear HLA-restricted, with HLA associations seemingly driven largely by CMV exposure. In a later analysis, the rate of TCR association differed among HLA loci, with DRB1 alleles having the most associated TCRs and HLA-C alleles having the fewest. The classifier was reported to diagnose cytomegalovirus status with high specificity and sensitivity in both the original and validation cohorts. A cluster of highly shared sequence variants was judged likely to be a technical artifact of the sequencing pipeline. According to the authors, the approach could potentially be generalized to other disease states and immunological phenotypes. Linkage disequilibrium might explain the correlated functional status among segregating V segments, but an unknown experimental factor could not be ruled out. A later genetic analysis associated a missense DCLRE1C variant with V-gene and J-gene trimming of TCR beta chains, and an independent cohort replicated the association. Because HLA typing was unavailable for some donors at each locus, only the typed subset was used in association tests. Specific HLA alleles were associated with over 15,000 TCR beta sequences at a false discovery rate of 0.05 in a later analysis. In the study, approximately 150 TCR beta chains were listed as associated with cytomegalovirus. In a later analysis, HLA-associated TCR beta chains were found to be more clonally expanded and to have lower generation probabilities than equally common non-associated chains. A further reported finding was that TCR beta sequences accurately predicted the HLA-A and HLA-B alleles for most subjects in the first cohort. Assigning TCR associations to individual alleles was difficult when HLA alleles, especially DR and DQ, strongly co-occurred. In vitro tests confirmed that three of the cytomegalovirus-associated TCR beta chains recognize cytomegalovirus antigens.

Receptors were amplified or captured by the immunoSEQ multiplex PCR assay. For the multiplex PCR, a mixture combining 60 forward primers for TCR Vbeta segments and 13 reverse primers for TCR Jbeta segments was used. The CDR3 region of rearranged TCR beta genes was amplified from genomic DNA by a multiplex PCR assay. On the Illumina HiSeq System, the amplified TCR beta libraries were sequenced as 87-base-pair reads. In the source study's methods: Across the roughly 600 repertoires, a later analysis counted approximately 75 million unique TCR beta chains, some 11 million of which were shared by at least two donors. To remove PCR and sequencing errors, raw reads were error-corrected and collapsed into unique sequences using a nearest-neighbor algorithm that merged closely related sequences. V, D and J gene segments were assigned by aligning CDR3 sequences to IMGT reference sequences. For a sequence to be retained, a match of at least six nucleotides was required to both a V gene segment and a J gene segment. A rearrangement was called productive if the CDR3 had no stop codons and remained in frame with V and J, and every other rearrangement was called non-productive. CDR3 was defined according to IMGT convention as the region running from the second conserved V-encoded cysteine to the conserved J-encoded phenylalanine. In an earlier analysis of around 640 of the donors, sequences lacking an unambiguous match to a single V gene segment were excluded. An earlier analysis of a few hundred of the donors called V segments functional above 56.7% productive rearrangements and segregating when the between-donor standard deviation exceeded 5%. A statistical classification framework was built to diagnose cytomegalovirus status from the catalog of TCR beta chain sequences. V and J gene assignment, in a later analysis, came from comparing TCR nucleotide sequences with IMGT/GENE-DB human TR gene sequences. Using the TCRdist pipeline, a later analysis assigned CDR3 sequences along with most-parsimonious VDJ recombination scenarios. In a later analysis, each TCR beta chain was defined by its CDR3 amino acid sequence together with its V-gene family, and reads without a unique V-gene family were excluded. In a later analysis, some 600 highly shared, low-generation-probability nucleotide sequences were removed to address suspected cross-contamination and a sequencing artifact. A later analysis calculated a clonal expansion index for each public chain from normalized within-repertoire ranks of inferred template counts. A later analysis computed generation probabilities with a VDJ recombination model fitted to out-of-frame rearrangements, and checked the results against IGoR. A later analysis scored TCR-TCR, TCR-HLA and TCR-CMV co-occurrence with hypergeometric tests, applying a repertoire-size bias correction to TCR pairs. False discovery rates were estimated in a later analysis by permuting HLA or CMV assignments 20 times. In a later analysis, co-occurring TCRs were grouped with DBSCAN, and TCRdist sequence similarity was added when clustering was performed within HLA-allele-positive subsets. Repertoires with fewer than 30,000 or more than 120,000 public chains, plus five repertoires with anomalous nucleotide sharing, were excluded from co-occurrence clustering. In its TCRdb copy, this immuneACCESS table keeps in-frame sequences only and misses some clones. Where compared with another copy, unresolved V genes explain less than half of these, and the others have no known cause. Clone size and V and J calls were adopted from that table, with D and trimming inferred from the DNA. Counted in this sample were 150,000 to 200,000 clones; around 80% of them appeared once. Around 0.69% of the sample is in the top ten clones.

Material: PBMCs. This receptor was obtained from a woman in her thirties or forties in good health and CMV-seronegative.

The nucleotide sequence is given as TGCGCCAGCAGCCAGGGGGGGAGCGGGAGGTCCTACGAGCAGTACTTC. Its protein is CASSQGGSGRSYEQYF. Recombination connected TRBV5-1 to TRBJ2-7; 9 bases in the junction line up with TRBD2. The CDR3 spans 16 residues, from the cysteine through the phenylalanine. Only the CDR3 portion is preserved as DNA: 48 bases, with reading frame beginning at the first base. The germline V end is reduced by 4 bases and the J end by 1 base; junction bases left unmatched: 9. CDR1 and CDR2 (SGHRS, YFSETQ) derive from the germline V gene.